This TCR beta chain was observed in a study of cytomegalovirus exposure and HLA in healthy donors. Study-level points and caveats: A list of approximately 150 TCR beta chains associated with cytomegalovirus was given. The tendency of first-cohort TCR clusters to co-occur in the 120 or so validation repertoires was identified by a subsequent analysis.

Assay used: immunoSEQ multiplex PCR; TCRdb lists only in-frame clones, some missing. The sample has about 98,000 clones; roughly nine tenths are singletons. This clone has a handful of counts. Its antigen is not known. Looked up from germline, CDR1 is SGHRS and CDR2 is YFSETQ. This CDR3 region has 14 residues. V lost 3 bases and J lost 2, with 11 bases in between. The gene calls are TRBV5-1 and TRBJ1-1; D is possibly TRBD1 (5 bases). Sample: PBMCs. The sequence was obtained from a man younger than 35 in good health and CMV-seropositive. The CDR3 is CASSSTGINTEAFF. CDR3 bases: TGCGCCAGCAGCTCCACAGGAATTAACACTGAAGCTTTCTTT.